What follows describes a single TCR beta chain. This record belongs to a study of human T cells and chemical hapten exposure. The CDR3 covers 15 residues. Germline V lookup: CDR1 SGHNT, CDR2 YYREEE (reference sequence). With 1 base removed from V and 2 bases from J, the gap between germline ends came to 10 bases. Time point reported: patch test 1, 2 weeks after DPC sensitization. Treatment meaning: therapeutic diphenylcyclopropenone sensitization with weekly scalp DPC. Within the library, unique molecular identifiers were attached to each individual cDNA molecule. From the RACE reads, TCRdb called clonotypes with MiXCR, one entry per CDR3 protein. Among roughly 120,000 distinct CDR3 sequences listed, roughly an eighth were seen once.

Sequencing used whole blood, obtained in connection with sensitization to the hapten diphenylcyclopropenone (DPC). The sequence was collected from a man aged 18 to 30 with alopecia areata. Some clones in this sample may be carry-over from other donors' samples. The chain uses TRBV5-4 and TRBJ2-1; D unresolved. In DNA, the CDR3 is TGTGCCAGCAGCTTGTCTCCCTCAACCTACAATGAGCAGTTCTTC. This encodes CASSLSPSTYNEQFF. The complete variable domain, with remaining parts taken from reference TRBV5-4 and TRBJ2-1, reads ETGVTQSPTHLIKTRGQQVTLRCSSQSGHNTVSWYQQALGQGPQFIFQYYREEENGRGNFPPRFSGLQFPNYSSELNVNALELDDSALYLCASSLSPSTYNEQFFGPGTRLTVL.